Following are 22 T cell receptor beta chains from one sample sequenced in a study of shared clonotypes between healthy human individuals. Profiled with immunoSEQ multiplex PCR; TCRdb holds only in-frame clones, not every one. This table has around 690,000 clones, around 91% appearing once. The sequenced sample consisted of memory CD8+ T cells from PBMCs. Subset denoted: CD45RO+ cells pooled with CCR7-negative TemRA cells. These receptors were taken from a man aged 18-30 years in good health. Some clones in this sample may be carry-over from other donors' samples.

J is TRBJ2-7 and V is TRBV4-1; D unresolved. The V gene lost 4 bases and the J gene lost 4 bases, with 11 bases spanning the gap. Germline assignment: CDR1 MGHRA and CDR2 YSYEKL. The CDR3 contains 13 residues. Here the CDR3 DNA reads TGCGCCAGCAGCCCCTTTCCTTTGTACGAGCAGTACTTC. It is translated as CASSPFPLYEQYF.

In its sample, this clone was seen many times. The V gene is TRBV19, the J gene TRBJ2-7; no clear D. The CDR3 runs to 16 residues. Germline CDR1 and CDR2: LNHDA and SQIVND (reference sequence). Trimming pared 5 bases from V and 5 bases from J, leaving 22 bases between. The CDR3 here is CASSFRAYPTPDEQYF. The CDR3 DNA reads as TGTGCCAGTAGTTTTAGGGCGTACCCCACTCCCGACGAGCAGTACTTC.

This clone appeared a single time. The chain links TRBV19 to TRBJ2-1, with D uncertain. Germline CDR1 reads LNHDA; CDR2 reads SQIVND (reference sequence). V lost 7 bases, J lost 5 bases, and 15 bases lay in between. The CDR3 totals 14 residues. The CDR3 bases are TGTGCCAGTAACTGGTGGCAGGAAAACAATGAGCAGTTCTTC. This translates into CASNWWQENNEQFF.

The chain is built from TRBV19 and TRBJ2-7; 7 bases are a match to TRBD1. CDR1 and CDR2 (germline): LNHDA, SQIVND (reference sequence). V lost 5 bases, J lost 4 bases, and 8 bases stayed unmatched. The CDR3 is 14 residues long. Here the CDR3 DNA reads TGTGCCAGTAGTGATCGGGACAGCCGATACGAGCAGTACTTC. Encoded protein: CASSDRDSRYEQYF.

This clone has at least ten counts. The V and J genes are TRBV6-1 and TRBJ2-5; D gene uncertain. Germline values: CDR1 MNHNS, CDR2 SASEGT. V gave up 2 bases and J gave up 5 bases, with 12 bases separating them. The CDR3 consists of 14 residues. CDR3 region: CASSEKAGWETQYF. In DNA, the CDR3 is TGTGCCAGCAGTGAAAAGGCAGGATGGGAGACCCAGTACTTC.

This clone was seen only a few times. The CDR3 sequence: CASTGQGYEQYF. CDR3 bases: TGCGCCAGCACGGGACAGGGCTACGAGCAGTACTTC. This chain joins TRBV4-1 and TRBJ2-7; 9 nucleotides align to TRBD1. Unmatched junction bases numbered 1, after V lost 7 bases and J lost 3 bases. CDR3 length: 12 amino acids. Per the germline V gene, CDR1 is MGHRA and CDR2 is YSYEKL.

For the CDR3, the DNA is TGTGCCAGCACCTTCGACAGGACCTACTCCTACGAGCAGTACTTC. Protein: CASTFDRTYSYEQYF. This chain connects TRBV6-6 to TRBJ2-7; D perhaps matches TRBD1 (6 bases). The ends were cut back, 7 bases at V and 0 bases at J, with 16 bases in the middle. This CDR3 region has 15 residues. Germline CDR1 MNHNY, CDR2 SVGAGI (reference sequence).

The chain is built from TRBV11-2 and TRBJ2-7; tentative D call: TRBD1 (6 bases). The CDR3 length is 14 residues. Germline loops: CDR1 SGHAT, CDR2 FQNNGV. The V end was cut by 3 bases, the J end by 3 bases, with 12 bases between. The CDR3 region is CASSLGAGVYEQYF. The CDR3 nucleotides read TGTGCCAGCAGCTTGGGGGCCGGTGTCTACGAGCAGTACTTC.

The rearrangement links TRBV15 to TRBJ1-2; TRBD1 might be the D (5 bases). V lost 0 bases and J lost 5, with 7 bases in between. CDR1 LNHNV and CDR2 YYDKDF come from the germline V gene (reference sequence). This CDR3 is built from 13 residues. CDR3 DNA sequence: TGTGCCACCAGCAGAGATAGGGGTTATGGCTACACCTTC. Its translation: CATSRDRGYGYTF.

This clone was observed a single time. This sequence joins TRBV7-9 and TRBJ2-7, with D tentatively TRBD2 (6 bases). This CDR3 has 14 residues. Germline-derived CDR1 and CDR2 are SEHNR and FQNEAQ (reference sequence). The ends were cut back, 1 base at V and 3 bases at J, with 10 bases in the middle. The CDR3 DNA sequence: TGTGCCAGCAGCTTAGGTGGGGGGTTCTACGAGCAGTACTTC. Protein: CASSLGGGFYEQYF.

CDR3 amino acids: CASSQLTGFYGYTF. CDR3 in DNA: TGCGCCAGCAGCCAACTTACAGGGTTCTATGGCTACACCTTC. This chain connects TRBV4-1 to TRBJ1-2, with a possible D match to TRBD1 (6 bases). Per the germline V gene, CDR1 is MGHRA and CDR2 is YSYEKL. The CDR3 covers 14 residues. V lost 2 bases and J 4 bases, leaving 11 bases between the germline ends.

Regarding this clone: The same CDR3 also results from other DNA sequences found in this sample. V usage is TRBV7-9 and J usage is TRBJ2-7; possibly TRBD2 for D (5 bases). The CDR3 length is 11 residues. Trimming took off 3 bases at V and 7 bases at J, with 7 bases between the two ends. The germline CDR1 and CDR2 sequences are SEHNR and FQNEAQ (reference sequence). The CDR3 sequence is CASSFSGEQYF. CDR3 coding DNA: TGTGCCAGCAGCTTTTCGGGGGAGCAGTACTTC.

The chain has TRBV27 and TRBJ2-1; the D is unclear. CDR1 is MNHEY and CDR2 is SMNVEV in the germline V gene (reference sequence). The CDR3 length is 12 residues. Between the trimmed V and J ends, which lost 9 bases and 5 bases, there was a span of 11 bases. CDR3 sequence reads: CASGPGNNEQFF. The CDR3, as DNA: TGTGCCAGTGGCCCCGGAAACAATGAGCAGTTCTTC.

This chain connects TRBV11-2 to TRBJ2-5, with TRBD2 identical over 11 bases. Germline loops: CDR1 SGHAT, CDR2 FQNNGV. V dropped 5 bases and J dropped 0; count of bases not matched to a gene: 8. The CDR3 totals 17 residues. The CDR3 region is CASSSSGRALYQETQYF. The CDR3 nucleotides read TGTGCCAGCAGCAGTAGCGGGAGGGCCTTGTACCAAGAGACCCAGTACTTC.

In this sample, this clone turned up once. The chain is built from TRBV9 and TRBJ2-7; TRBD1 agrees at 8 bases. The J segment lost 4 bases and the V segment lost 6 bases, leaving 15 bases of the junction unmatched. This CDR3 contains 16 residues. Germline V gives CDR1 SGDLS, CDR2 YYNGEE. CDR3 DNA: TGTGCCAGCACCCCCGCAGGGGGCGGAGGGATTTACGAGCAGTACTTC. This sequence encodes CASTPAGGGGIYEQYF. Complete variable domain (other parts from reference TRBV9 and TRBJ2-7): DSGVTQTPKHLITATGQRVTLRCSPRSGDLSVYWYQQSLDQGLQFLIQYYNGEERAKGNILERFSAQQFPDLHSELNLSSLELGDSALYFCASTPAGGGGIYEQYFGPGTRLTVT.

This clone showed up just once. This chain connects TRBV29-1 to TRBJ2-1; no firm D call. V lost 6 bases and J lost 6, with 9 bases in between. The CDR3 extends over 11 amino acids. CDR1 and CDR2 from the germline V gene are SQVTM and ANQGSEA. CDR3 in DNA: TGCAGCGTGGACCTCCTCAATGAGCAGTTCTTC. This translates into CSVDLLNEQFF.

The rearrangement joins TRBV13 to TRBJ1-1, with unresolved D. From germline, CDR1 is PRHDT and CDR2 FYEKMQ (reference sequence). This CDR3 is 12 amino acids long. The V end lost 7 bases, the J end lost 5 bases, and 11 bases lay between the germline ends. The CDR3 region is CASTSLGTEAFF. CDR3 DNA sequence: TGTGCCAGCACCAGTTTAGGGACTGAAGCTTTCTTT. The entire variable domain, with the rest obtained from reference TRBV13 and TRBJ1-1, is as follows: AAGVIQSPRHLIKEKRETATLKCYPIPRHDTVYWYQQGPGQDPQFLISFYEKMQSDKGSIPDRFSAQQFSDYHSELNMSSLELGDSALYFCASTSLGTEAFFGQGTRLTVV.

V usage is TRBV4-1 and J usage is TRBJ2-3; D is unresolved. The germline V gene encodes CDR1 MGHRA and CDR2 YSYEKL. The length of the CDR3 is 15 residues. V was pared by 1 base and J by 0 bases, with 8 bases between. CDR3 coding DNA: TGCGCCAGCAGCCAAGTAGGCCTTAGCACAGATACGCAGTATTTT. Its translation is CASSQVGLSTDTQYF.

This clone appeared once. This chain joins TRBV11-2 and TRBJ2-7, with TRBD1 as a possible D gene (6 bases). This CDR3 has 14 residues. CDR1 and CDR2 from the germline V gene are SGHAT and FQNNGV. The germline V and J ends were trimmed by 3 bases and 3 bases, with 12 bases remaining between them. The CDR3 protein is CASSFFAGVYEQYF. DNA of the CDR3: TGTGCCAGCAGCTTCTTTGCAGGGGTCTACGAGCAGTACTTC.

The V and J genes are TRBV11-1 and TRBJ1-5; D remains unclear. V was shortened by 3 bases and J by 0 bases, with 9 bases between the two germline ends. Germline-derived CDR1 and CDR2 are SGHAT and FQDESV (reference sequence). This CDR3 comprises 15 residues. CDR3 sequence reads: CASSLSGYSNQPQHF. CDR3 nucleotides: TGTGCCAGCAGCTTGTCCGGATATAGCAATCAGCCCCAGCATTTT.

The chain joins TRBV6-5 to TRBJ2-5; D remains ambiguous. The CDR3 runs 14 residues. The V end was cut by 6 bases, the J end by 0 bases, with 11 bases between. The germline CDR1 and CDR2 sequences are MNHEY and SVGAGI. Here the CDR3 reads CASSPLGYQETQYF. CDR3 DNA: TGTGCCAGCAGCCCCCTCGGATACCAAGAGACCCAGTACTTC.

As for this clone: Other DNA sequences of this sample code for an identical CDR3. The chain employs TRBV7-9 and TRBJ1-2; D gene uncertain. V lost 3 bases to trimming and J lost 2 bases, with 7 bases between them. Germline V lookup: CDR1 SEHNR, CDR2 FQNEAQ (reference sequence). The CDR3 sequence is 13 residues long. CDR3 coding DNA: TGTGCCAGCAGCTTGGACGGAAACTATGGCTACACCTTC. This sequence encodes CASSLDGNYGYTF.